This TCR beta chain was sequenced in a study of blood T cell repertoires in COVID-19. About the study: Nucleic acid was either cDNA or gDNA, and it came from T cells, B-cell-depleted T cells, or PBMCs.

V lost 4 bases and J lost 4, with 13 bases in between. CDR1 and CDR2 (germline): SGHDN, FVKESK. This CDR3 contains 14 residues. In the authors' methods: Quantification of nucleated cells was approximated via reference gene primer amplification. Profiled with immunoSEQ multiplex PCR; TCRdb holds only in-frame clones, not every one. The V and J calls and the clone size are those of that table, but D and trimming were determined from the DNA. There are tens of thousands of clones in the sample; around nine tenths occur only once, and about 9.3% lies in the top ten. This clone was counted a single time. The sequence was collected from a human donor with active COVID-19. The donor label of this sample is uncertain. The chain recombines TRBV14 with TRBJ1-2; a possible D gene is TRBD1 (5 bases). The sequencing sample was made of peripheral blood. The CDR3 nucleotides are TGTGCCAGCAGCCGGGACTGGACGGGCTATGGCTACACCTTC. It codes for CASSRDWTGYGYTF.